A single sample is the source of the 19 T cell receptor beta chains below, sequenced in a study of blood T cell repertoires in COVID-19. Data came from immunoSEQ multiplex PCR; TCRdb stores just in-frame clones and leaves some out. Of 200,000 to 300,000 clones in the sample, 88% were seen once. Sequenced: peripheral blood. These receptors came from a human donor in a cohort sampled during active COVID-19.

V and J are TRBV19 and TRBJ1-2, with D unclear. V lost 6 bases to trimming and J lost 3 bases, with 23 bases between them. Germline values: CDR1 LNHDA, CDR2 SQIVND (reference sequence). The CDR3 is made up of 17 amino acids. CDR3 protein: CASRFGAQPSGDYGYTF. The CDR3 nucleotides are TGTGCCAGTAGGTTCGGAGCGCAACCCTCCGGGGACTATGGCTACACCTTC.

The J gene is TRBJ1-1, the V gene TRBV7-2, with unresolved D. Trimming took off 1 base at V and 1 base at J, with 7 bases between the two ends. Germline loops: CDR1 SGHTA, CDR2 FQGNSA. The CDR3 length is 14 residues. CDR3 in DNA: TGTGCCAGCAGCTTAGGGTTAGAGAACACTGAAGCTTTCTTT. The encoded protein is CASSLGLENTEAFF.

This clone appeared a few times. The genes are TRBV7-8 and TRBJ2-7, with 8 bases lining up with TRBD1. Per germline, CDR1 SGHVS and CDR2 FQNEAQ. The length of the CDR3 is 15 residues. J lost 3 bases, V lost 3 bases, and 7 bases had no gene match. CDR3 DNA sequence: TGTGCCAGCAGCTTCGACCGGGACAGGCTCTACGAGCAGTACTTC. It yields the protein CASSFDRDRLYEQYF. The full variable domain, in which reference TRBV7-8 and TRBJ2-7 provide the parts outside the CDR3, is GAGVSQSPRYKVAKRGQDVALRCDPISGHVSLFWYQQALGQGPEFLTYFQNEAQLDKSGLPSDRFFAERPEGSVSTLKIQRTQQEDSAVYLCASSFDRDRLYEQYFGPGTRLTVT.

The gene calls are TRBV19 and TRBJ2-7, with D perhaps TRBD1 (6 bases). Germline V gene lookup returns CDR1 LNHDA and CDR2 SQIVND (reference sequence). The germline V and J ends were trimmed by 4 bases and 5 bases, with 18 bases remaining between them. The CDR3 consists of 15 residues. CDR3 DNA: TGTGCCAGTAGTACTCTGGCCAGGGGTGTCGACGAGCAGTACTTC. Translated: CASSTLARGVDEQYF. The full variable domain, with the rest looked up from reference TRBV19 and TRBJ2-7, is DGGITQSPKYLFRKEGQNVTLSCEQNLNHDAMYWYRQDPGQGLRLIYYSQIVNDFQKGDIAEGYSVSREKKESFPLTVTSAQKNPTAFYLCASSTLARGVDEQYFGPGTRLTVT.

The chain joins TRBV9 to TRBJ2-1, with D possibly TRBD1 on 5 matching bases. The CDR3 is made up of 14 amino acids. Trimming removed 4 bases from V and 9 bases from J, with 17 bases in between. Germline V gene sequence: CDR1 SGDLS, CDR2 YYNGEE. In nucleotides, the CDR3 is TGTGCCAGCAGCCAACAGGCCTCCCCCCTTGAGCAGTTCTTC. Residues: CASSQQASPLEQFF.

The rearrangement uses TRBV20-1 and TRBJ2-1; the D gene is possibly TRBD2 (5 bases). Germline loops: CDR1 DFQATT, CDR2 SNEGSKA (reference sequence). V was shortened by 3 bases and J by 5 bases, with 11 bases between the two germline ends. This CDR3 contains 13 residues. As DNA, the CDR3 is TGCAGTGCTAGTCCGGGGAACCACAATGAGCAGTTCTTC. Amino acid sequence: CSASPGNHNEQFF.

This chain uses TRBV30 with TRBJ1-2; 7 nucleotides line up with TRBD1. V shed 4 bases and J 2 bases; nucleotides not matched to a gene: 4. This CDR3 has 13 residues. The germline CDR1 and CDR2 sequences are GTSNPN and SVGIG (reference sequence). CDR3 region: CAWKQGPNYGYTF. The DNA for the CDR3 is TGTGCCTGGAAACAGGGGCCCAACTATGGCTACACCTTC.

CDR3 DNA: TGTGCCAGCAGCTTACCGTCATTGAGGGATGGCTACACCTTC. This translates into CASSLPSLRDGYTF. The chain is built from TRBV7-3 and TRBJ1-2, with D hard to call. V was shortened by 2 bases and J by 6 bases, with 13 bases between the two germline ends. The CDR3 is 14 residues long. Per germline, CDR1 SGHTA and CDR2 FQGTGA.

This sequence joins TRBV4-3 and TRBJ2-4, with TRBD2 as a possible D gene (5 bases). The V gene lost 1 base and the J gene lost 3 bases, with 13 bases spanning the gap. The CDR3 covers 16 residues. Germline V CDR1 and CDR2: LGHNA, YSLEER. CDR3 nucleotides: TGCGCCAGCAGCCAAGGAGAGCTGGGAGACAAAAACATTCAGTACTTC. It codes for CASSQGELGDKNIQYF.

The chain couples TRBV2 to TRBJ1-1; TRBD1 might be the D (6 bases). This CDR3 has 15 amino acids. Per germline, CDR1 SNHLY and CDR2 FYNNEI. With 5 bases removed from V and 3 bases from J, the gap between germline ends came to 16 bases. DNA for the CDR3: TGTGCCAGCAGTCCTATGACAGGATGGGACACTGAAGCTTTCTTT. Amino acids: CASSPMTGWDTEAFF.

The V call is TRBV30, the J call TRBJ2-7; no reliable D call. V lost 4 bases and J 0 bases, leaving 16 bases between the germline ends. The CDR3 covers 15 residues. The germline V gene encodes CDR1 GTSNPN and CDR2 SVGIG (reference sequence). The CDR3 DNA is TGTGCCTGGACTCCCGAGACAATTATCTCCTACGAGCAGTACTTC. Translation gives CAWTPETIISYEQYF.

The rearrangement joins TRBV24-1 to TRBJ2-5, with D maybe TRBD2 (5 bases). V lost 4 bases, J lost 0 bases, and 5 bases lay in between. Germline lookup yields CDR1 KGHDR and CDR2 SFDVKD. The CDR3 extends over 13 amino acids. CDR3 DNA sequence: TGTGCCACCAGTGACGGGAACCAAGAGACCCAGTACTTC. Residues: CATSDGNQETQYF.

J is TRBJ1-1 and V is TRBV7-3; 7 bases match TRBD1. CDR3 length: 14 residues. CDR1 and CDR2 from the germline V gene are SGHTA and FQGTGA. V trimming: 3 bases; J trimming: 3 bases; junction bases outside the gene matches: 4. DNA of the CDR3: TGTGCCAGCAGCTTTTCCGACAGGGACACTGAAGCTTTCTTT. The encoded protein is CASSFSDRDTEAFF.

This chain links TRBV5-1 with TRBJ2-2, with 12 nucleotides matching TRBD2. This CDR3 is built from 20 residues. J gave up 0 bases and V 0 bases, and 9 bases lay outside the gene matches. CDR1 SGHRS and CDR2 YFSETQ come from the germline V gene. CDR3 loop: CASSLALTSGGPANTGELFF. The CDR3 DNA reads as TGCGCCAGCAGCTTGGCCTTGACTAGCGGGGGACCCGCGAACACCGGGGAGCTGTTTTTT.

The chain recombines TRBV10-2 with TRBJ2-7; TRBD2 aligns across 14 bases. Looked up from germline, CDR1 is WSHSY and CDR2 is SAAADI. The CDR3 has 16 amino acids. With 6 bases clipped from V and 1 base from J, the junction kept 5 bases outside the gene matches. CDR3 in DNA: TGCGCCAGCAGGGGGACTAGCGGGAGTTATTCCTACGAGCAGTACTTC. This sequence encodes CASRGTSGSYSYEQYF.

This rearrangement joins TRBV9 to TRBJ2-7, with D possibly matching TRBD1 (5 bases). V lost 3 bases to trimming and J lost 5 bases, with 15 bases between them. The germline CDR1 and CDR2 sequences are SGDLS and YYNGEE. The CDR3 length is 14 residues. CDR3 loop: CASSATGSQDEQYF. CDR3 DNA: TGTGCCAGCAGCGCAACAGGCTCCCAGGACGAGCAGTACTTC.

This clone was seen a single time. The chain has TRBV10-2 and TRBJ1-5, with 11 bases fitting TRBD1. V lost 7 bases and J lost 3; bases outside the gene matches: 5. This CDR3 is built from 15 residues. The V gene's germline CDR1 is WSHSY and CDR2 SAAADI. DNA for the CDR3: TGCGCCAGCACCACGGGACAGGGGGACAATCAGCCCCAGCATTTT. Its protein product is CASTTGQGDNQPQHF.

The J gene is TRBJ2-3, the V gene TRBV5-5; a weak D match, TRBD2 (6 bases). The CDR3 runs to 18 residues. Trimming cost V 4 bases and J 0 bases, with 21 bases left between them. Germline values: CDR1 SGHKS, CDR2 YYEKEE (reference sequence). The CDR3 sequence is CASSPKTGASRSTDTQYF. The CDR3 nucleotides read TGTGCCAGCAGCCCGAAGACGGGAGCTTCCCGTAGCACAGATACGCAGTATTTT.

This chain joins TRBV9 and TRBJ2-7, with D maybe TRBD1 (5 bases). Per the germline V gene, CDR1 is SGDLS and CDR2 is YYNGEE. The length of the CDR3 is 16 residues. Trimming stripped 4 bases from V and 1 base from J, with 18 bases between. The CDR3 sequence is CASSPTPTDWSYEQYF. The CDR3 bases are TGTGCCAGCAGCCCTACCCCGACAGATTGGTCCTACGAGCAGTACTTC.